This T cell receptor beta chain was sequenced for a study of beta chain features in type 1 diabetes. Looking at the study overall: The study found patients and healthy donors alike in age, gender and cell yields.

This clone was found a few times. Its antigen remains unknown. Every bit of the isolated RNA underwent reverse transcription, so sequencing read expressed TCRB transcripts. The assay was immunoSEQ multiplex PCR, and TCRdb's table has in-frame clones only and misses some. Here the sample spans some 170,000 clones, roughly 59% being singletons. With 1 base removed from V and 5 bases from J, the gap between germline ends came to 14 bases. From germline, CDR1 is LNHNV and CDR2 YYDKDF (reference sequence). The CDR3 spans 15 residues. CD4+ cells of the naive, central memory, regulatory and stem cell-like memory types were sorted via CD45RO/CCR7/CD25/CD127/CD95/CD27. Whole-study findings and limits: Sampled from patients, naive, central memory and Treg TCRB repertoires appeared more similar than those sampled from healthy donors. For Type 1 diabetes patients, all four CD4+ subsets carried TCRB CDR3s that were moderately but significantly shorter. Diminished insertions and augmented deletions at VDJ junctions characterized type 1 diabetes patients.

The V gene is TRBV15, the J gene TRBJ1-2; perhaps TRBD1 as D (5 bases). The sample consisted of naive CD4+ T cells from blood. The receptor was isolated from a young man with type 1 diabetes. The CDR3 bases are TGTGCCACCAGCAGAGTCACCGACAGCTATTATGGCTACACCTTC. It encodes CATSRVTDSYYGYTF.